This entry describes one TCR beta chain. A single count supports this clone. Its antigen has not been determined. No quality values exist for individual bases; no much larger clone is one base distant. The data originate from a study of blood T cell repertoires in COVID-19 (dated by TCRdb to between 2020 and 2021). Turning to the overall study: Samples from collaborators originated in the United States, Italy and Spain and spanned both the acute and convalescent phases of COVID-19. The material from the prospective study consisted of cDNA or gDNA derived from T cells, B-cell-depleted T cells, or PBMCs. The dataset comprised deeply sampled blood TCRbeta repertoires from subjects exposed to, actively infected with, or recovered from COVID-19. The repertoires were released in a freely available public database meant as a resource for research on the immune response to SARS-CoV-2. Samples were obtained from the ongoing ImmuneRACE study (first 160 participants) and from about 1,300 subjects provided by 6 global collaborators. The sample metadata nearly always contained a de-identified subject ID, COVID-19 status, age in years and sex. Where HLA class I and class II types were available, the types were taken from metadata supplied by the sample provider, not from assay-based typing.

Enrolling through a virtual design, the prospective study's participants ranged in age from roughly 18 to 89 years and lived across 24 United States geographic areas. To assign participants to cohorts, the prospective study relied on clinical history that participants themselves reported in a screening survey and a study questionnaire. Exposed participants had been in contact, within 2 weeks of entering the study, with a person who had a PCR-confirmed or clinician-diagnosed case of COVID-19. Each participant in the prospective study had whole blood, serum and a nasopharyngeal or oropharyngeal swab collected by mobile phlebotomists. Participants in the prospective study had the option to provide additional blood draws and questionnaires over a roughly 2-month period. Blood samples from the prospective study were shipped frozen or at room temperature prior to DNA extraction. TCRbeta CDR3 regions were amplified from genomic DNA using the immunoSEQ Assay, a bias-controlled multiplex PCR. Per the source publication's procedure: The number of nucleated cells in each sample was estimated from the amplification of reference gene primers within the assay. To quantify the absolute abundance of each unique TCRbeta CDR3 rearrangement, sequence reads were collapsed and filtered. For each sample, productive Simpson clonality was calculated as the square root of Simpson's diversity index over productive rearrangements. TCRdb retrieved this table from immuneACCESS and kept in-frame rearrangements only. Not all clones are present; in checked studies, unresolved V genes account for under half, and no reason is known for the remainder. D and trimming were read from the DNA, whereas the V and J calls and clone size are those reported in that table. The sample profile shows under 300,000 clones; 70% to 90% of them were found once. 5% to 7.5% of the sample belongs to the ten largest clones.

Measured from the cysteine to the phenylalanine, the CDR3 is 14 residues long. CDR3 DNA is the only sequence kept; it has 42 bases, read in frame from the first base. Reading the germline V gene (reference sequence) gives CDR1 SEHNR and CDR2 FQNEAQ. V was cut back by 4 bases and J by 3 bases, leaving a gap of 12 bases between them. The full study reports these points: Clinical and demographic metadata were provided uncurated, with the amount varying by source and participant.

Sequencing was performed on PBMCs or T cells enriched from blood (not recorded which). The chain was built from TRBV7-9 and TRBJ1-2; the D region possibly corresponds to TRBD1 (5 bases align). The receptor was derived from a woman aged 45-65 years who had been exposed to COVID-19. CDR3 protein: CASSSTRGDYGYTF. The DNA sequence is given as TGTGCCAGCAGCTCAACTCGGGGGGACTATGGCTACACCTTC.